The 2 T cell receptor beta chains reported below all come from one sample, sequenced in a study of T cell responses to AZD1222 COVID-19 vaccine. TCRdb's table, derived via immunoSEQ multiplex PCR, lists solely in-frame clones and lacks some. Among about 140,000 clones listed, about 91% were seen once. The sequencing used peripheral blood, collected on day 0 of AZD1222 vaccination. Receptors were obtained from an adult in good health.

The chain is built from TRBV7-2 and TRBJ2-2; unclear D gene. V was trimmed by 1 base and J by 6 bases, leaving 6 bases between them. This CDR3 has 13 amino acids. Germline CDR1 is SGHTA and CDR2 is FQGNSA. CDR3 residues: CASSLVIAGELFF. The CDR3 DNA reads TGTGCCAGCAGCTTAGTTATAGCCGGGGAGCTGTTTTTT.

J is TRBJ2-7 and V is TRBV20-1, with 8 nucleotides matching TRBD2. Unmatched junction bases numbered 5, after V lost 3 bases and J lost 4 bases. CDR1 and CDR2 (germline): DFQATT, SNEGSKA (reference sequence). CDR3 length equals 13 residues. CDR3 sequence reads: CSASTGRVYEQYF. CDR3 bases: TGCAGTGCTAGTACCGGGAGGGTTTACGAGCAGTACTTC.